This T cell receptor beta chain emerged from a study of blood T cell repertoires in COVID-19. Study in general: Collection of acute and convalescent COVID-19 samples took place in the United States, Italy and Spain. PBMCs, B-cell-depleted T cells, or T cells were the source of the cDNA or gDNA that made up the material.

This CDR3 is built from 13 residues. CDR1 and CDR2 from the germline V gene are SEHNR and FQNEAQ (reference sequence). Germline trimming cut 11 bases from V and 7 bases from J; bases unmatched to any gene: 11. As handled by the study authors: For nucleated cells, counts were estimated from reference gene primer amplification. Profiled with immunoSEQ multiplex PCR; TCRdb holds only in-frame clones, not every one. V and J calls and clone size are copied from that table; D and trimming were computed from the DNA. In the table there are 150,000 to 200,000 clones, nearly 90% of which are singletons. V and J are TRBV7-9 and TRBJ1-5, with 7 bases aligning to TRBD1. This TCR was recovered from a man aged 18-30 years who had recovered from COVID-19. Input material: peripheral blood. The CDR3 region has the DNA TGTGCCTCAAACAGGGGAATCGGCCAGCCCCAGCATTTT. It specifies CASNRGIGQPQHF. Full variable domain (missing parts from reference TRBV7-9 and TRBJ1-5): DTGVSQNPRHKITKRGQNVTFRCDPISEHNRLYWYRQTLGQGPEFLTYFQNEAQLEKSRLLSDRFSAERPKGSFSTLEIQRTEQGDSAMYLCASNRGIGQPQHFGDGTRLSIL.